This TCR beta chain was identified during a study of blood T cell dynamics during melanoma immunotherapy. Clones were sequenced by immunoSEQ multiplex PCR, and TCRdb holds only the in-frame ones, with some missing. The data show about 16,000 clones, roughly nine tenths seen once. As to time point: week 3, after first cycle of checkpoint inhibitor. The specimen comprised blood, sampled from a patient treated with checkpoint blockade. The receptor's source is a human donor with melanoma.

The CDR3, as DNA: TGCGCCAGCAGCCAAGTGGGGAGAGGGAGCACAGATACGCAGTATTTT. Encoded protein: CASSQVGRGSTDTQYF. The chain carries TRBV4-3 and TRBJ2-3; weak D call: TRBD2 (5 bases). V gave up 1 base and J gave up 0 bases, with 11 bases separating them. The germline V gene encodes CDR1 LGHNA and CDR2 YSLEER. The length of the CDR3 is 16 residues.